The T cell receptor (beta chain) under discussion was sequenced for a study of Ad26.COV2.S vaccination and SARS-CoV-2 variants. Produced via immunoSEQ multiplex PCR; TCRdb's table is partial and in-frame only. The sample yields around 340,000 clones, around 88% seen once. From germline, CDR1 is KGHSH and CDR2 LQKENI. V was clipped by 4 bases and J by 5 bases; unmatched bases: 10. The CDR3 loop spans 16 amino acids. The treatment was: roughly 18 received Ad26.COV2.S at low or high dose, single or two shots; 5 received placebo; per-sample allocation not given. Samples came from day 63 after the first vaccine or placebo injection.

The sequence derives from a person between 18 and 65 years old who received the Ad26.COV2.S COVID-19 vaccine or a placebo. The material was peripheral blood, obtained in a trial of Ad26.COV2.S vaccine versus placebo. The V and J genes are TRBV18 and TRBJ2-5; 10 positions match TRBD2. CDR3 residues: CASSRVLAGEGETQYF. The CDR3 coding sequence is TGTGCCAGCTCACGGGTTCTAGCGGGAGAAGGGGAGACCCAGTACTTC.